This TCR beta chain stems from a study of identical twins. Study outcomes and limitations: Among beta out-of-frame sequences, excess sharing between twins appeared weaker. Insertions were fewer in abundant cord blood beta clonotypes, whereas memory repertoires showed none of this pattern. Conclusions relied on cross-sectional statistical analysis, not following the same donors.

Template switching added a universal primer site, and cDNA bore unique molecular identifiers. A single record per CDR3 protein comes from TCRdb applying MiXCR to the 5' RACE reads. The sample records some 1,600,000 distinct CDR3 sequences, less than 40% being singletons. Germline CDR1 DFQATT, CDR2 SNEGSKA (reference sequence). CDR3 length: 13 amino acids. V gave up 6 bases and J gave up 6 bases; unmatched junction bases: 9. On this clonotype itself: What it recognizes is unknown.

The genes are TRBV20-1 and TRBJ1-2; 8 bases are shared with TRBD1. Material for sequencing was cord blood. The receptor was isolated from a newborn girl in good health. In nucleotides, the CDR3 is TGCAGTGCCCTTCGGGGGACAGGTGATGGCTACACCTTC. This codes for CSALRGTGDGYTF.